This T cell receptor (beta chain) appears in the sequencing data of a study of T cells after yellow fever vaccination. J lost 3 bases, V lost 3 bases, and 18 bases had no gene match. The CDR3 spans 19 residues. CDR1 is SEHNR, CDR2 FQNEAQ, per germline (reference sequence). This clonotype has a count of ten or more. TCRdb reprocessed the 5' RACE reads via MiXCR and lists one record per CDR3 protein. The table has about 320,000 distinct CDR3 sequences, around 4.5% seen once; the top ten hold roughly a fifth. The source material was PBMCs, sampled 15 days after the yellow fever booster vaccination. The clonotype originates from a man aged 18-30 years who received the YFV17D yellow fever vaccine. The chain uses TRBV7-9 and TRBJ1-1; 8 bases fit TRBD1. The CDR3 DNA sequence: TGTGCCAGCAGCTTGGTCTTTTTCAGGGGGCCCCCACAGGACACTGAAGCTTTCTTT. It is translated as CASSLVFFRGPPQDTEAFF.